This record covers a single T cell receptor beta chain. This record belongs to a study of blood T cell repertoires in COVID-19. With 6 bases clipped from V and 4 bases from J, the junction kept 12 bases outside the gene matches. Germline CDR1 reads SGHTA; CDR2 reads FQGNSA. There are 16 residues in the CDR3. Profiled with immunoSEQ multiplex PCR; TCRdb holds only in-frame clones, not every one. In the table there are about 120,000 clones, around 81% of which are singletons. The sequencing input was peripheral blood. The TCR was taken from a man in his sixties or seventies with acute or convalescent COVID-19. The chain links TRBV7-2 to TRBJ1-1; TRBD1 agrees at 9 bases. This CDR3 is CASRLSGQGWATEAFF. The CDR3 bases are TGTGCCAGCAGGCTCTCGGGACAGGGTTGGGCCACTGAAGCTTTCTTT.